Sequencing of this T cell receptor (beta chain) was carried out in a study of cytomegalovirus exposure and HLA in healthy donors. Study-wide results and caveats: Most of the TCR beta V segments (in an earlier analysis) were productive either about 90% or about 30% of the time. More clonal expansion characterized HLA-associated TCR beta chains than equally common others in a later analysis.

It was with 60 Vbeta and 13 Jbeta primers that the PCR ran. In the source study's methods: Per a later analysis, the number of unique TCR beta chains was about 78 million, of which roughly 11 million were shared. This table comes from immunoSEQ multiplex PCR, and its TCRdb copy is limited to in-frame clones, with some not included. Clonal size and the V and J genes are those of that table, whereas D and trimming came from the DNA. The sample has roughly 130,000 clones, around three quarters seen once. Comment on this clone: Its antigen is undetermined.

Trimming cost V 4 bases and J 7 bases; bases outside gene matches: 4. The CDR3 is 13 amino acids. Germline V CDR1 and CDR2: SGHTA, FQGTGA. Sequenced sample: PBMCs. The chain carries TRBV7-3 and TRBJ1-2; the match to TRBD1 covers 9 bases. This clonotype originated in a man aged 18 to 29 in good health and CMV-seronegative. The CDR3 loop reads CASSSTGGSGYTF. DNA of the CDR3: TGTGCCAGCAGCTCCACAGGGGGCTCTGGCTACACCTTC.